This T cell receptor (beta chain) was identified during a study of identical twins. Study results and limitations: Cord blood beta clonotypes that were abundant carried fewer insertions, and memory repertoires showed no such trend. Shared out-of-frame alpha sequences (those common to twins) showed excess low generation probability.

Template switching introduced a universal primer site, and the cDNA bore unique molecular identifiers. TCRdb ran MiXCR on the 5' RACE reads and lists one entry per CDR3 protein. Of about 330,000 distinct CDR3 sequences in the sample, roughly an eighth are singletons; the top ten hold around 7.2%. Turning to this clonotype: The antigen is undetermined.

This CDR3 has 20 amino acids. Germline CDR1 reads SGHDN; CDR2 reads FVKESK. With V trimmed by 3 bases and J by 4 bases, 16 bases remained unmatched. This same sample was also taken into another study, of yellow fever vaccine responses in identical twins.

The chain has TRBV14 and TRBJ2-5, with 14 bases identical to TRBD2. The specimen was CD8+ T cells sorted from blood. The TCR sequence derives from a woman under 30 in good health. CDR3 sequence: CASSHSEGLAGAGARETQYF. The CDR3, as DNA: TGTGCCAGCAGCCATTCGGAGGGACTAGCGGGAGCAGGGGCAAGAGAGACCCAGTACTTC.